The 28 T cell receptor beta chains reported below all come from one sample, sequenced in a study of technical replicates of blood from several donors (dated by TCRdb to the late 2010s). Library preparation was by the immunoSEQ multiplex PCR assay. Here the immuneACCESS table is served through TCRdb, limited to in-frame sequences with V and J called. Missing clones are a known gap in these copies; in checked studies unresolved V genes cover under half, and the rest lacks a known reason. The sample table contains roughly 50,000 clones; only one count was recorded for 90% to 95% of them. The top ten constitute 2.5% to 4% of the sample. Sequencing was carried out using PBMCs. These receptors all stem from a human donor in good health. Some clones in this sample may be carry-over from other donors' samples.

The rearrangement joins TRBV2 to TRBJ2-7; 14 nucleotides line up with TRBD2. The CDR3 contains 15 residues. Germline V CDR1 and CDR2: SNHLY, FYNNEI. J lost 4 bases, V lost 2 bases, and 1 base had no gene match. The chain's CDR3 is CASSERTSGRYEQYF. DNA of the CDR3: TGTGCCAGCAGTGAACGGACTAGCGGGAGGTACGAGCAGTACTTC.

In this sample, this clone turned up a few times. V gene TRBV4-2 combines with J gene TRBJ2-3, with 11 bases lining up with TRBD2. The V gene's germline CDR1 is LGHNA and CDR2 YNFKEQ. The J segment lost 4 bases and the V segment lost 4 bases, leaving 10 bases of the junction unmatched. This CDR3 contains 17 residues. DNA for the CDR3: TGTGCCAGCAGCCCCGGGGAGAGTAGCGGGGGGGCAGATACGCAGTATTTT. Its protein is CASSPGESSGGADTQYF.

The CDR3 DNA reads TGTGCCAGCAGCCCGGGACAGCACTATGGCTACACCTTC. Translating it yields CASSPGQHYGYTF. The rearrangement uses TRBV7-2 and TRBJ1-2; 7 positions match TRBD1. The ends lost 5 bases at V and 3 bases at J; junction bases unmatched: 3. This CDR3 comprises 13 residues. Germline V gene lookup returns CDR1 SGHTA and CDR2 FQGNSA.

The chain recombines TRBV5-6 with TRBJ1-2; TRBD1 agrees at 9 bases. Germline V gene lookup returns CDR1 SGHDT and CDR2 YYEEEE. V was pared by 4 bases and J by 3 bases, with 10 bases of the junction left unmatched. The CDR3 spans 16 residues. The CDR3 coding sequence is TGTGCCAGCAGCCGGGGCGGGACAGGGAATTACTATGGCTACACCTTC. Translated, it gives CASSRGGTGNYYGYTF.

The rearrangement joins TRBV4-1 to TRBJ2-5; a weak D match, TRBD2 (6 bases). The CDR3 runs to 16 residues. Trimming removed 4 bases at V and 3 bases at J, with 18 bases between. Germline V gene data show CDR1 as MGHRA and CDR2 as YSYEKL. In nucleotides, the CDR3 is TGCGCCAGCAGCCCAATTAAGGCTAGCGAGGAAGAGACCCAGTACTTC. Protein: CASSPIKASEEETQYF.

V gene TRBV5-8 combines with J gene TRBJ1-1, with unresolved D. Trimming removed 4 bases at V and 4 bases at J, with 17 bases between. The CDR3 spans 15 residues. Germline CDR1 and CDR2: SGHTS and YDEGEE. Here the CDR3 reads CASSPPRGWTTEAFF. DNA of the CDR3: TGTGCCAGCAGCCCCCCCCGCGGGTGGACCACTGAAGCTTTCTTT.

In its sample, this clone was seen once. The V and J genes are TRBV27 and TRBJ2-7; 9 bases line up with TRBD2. Germline V gene sequence: CDR1 MNHEY, CDR2 SMNVEV (reference sequence). With V trimmed by 0 bases and J by 4 bases, 4 bases remained unmatched. This CDR3 is built from 15 residues. The CDR3 region has the DNA TGTGCCAGCAGTTTATCAGGACTAGCGCGGTACGAGCAGTACTTC. Protein sequence: CASSLSGLARYEQYF.

As regards this clone: Other DNA sequences in the sample encode the same CDR3. The rearrangement links TRBV11-2 to TRBJ2-7, with TRBD2 matching 10 bases. Germline trimming cut 1 base from V and 2 bases from J; bases unmatched to any gene: 2. The V gene's germline CDR1 is SGHAT and CDR2 FQNNGV. The CDR3 is made up of 15 amino acids. CDR3 in amino acids: CASSLVSGGTYEQYF. CDR3 nucleotides: TGTGCCAGCAGCTTAGTTAGCGGGGGGACCTACGAGCAGTACTTC.

The chain carries TRBV14 and TRBJ1-3; D ambiguous. V was cut by 4 bases and J by 2 bases, with 9 bases left in between. The CDR3 sequence is 14 residues long. CDR1 and CDR2 (germline): SGHDN, FVKESK. The CDR3 is CASSPSRAGNTIYF. The CDR3 DNA is TGTGCCAGCAGCCCGAGTCGGGCTGGAAACACCATATATTTT. The full variable domain, in which reference TRBV14 and TRBJ1-3 provide the parts outside the CDR3, is EAGVTQFPSHSVIEKGQTVTLRCDPISGHDNLYWYRRVMGKEIKFLLHFVKESKQDESGMPNNRFLAERTGGTYSTLKVQPAELEDSGVYFCASSPSRAGNTIYFGEGSWLTVV.

This chain links TRBV6-1 with TRBJ1-2; D is undetermined. The CDR3 covers 13 residues. V lost 4 bases, J lost 2 bases, and 8 bases lay in between. Per germline, CDR1 MNHNS and CDR2 SASEGT. The CDR3 is CASSGDFNYGYTF. Here the CDR3 DNA reads TGTGCCAGCAGTGGAGACTTCAACTATGGCTACACCTTC.

This rearrangement joins TRBV11-3 to TRBJ2-7, with 8 bases identical to TRBD2. V dropped 2 bases and J dropped 4; count of bases not matched to a gene: 7. This CDR3 is 15 amino acids long. CDR1 is SGHNT, CDR2 YENEEA, per germline. The CDR3 DNA sequence: TGTGCCAGCAGCTTATGGACTAGCCAGGAATACGAGCAGTACTTC. It codes for CASSLWTSQEYEQYF.

The chain uses TRBV29-1 and TRBJ2-7; TRBD1 is a possible D gene (6 bases). The V end was cut by 7 bases, the J end by 4 bases, with 11 bases between. The CDR3 spans 11 residues. Germline lookup yields CDR1 SQVTM and CDR2 ANQGSEA. The CDR3 loop reads CSAGQGYEQYF. The CDR3 nucleotides are TGCAGCGCTGGGCAGGGGTACGAGCAGTACTTC.

The CDR3 is CASSGGGSPLHF. Here the CDR3 DNA reads TGCGCCAGCAGTGGGGGGGGATCACCCCTCCACTTT. The chain recombines TRBV10-1 with TRBJ1-6; D possibly corresponds to TRBD1 (5 bases). CDR1 and CDR2 (germline): WNHNN, SYGVQD (reference sequence). Trimming left V 4 bases short and J 10 bases short, with 8 bases between. This CDR3 contains 12 residues.

This chain joins TRBV27 and TRBJ2-5, with D possibly being TRBD2 (5 bases). Trimming pared 6 bases from V and 5 bases from J, leaving 13 bases between. The CDR3 runs to 13 residues. Germline assignment: CDR1 MNHEY and CDR2 SMNVEV (reference sequence). CDR3 nucleotides: TGTGCCAGCAGCTATGCCCCGGGGGAGACCCAGTACTTC. As protein: CASSYAPGETQYF.

The rearrangement links TRBV2 to TRBJ1-6, with 9 bases matching TRBD1. The V gene's germline CDR1 is SNHLY and CDR2 FYNNEI. CDR3 length equals 15 residues. The junction had 7 bases not matched to a gene; V was cut back by 6 bases and J by 7 bases. The CDR3 here is CASSRDRARNSPLHF. For the CDR3, the DNA is TGTGCCAGCAGCCGGGACAGGGCCCGAAATTCACCCCTCCACTTT.

With respect to this clone: The sample holds other DNA sequences that translate to the same CDR3. The CDR3 region is CASSPSGGYNEQFF. DNA for the CDR3: TGCGCCAGCAGCCCAAGCGGGGGGTACAATGAGCAGTTCTTC. The chain employs TRBV5-1 and TRBJ2-1; 9 nucleotides match TRBD2. V trimming: 4 bases; J trimming: 4 bases; junction bases outside the gene matches: 3. The CDR3 extends over 14 amino acids. The germline V gene has CDR1 SGHRS and CDR2 YFSETQ.

The genes are TRBV10-3 and TRBJ2-3; 11 bases are a match to TRBD2. V trimming: 6 bases; J trimming: 0 bases; junction bases outside the gene matches: 5. Germline V lookup: CDR1 ENHRY, CDR2 SYGVKD. The CDR3 is 16 amino acids. Here the CDR3 reads CAISSGTSGSTDTQYF. The CDR3 DNA sequence: TGTGCCATCAGCTCCGGGACTAGCGGAAGCACAGATACGCAGTATTTT.

This clone was recorded a few times. This chain joins TRBV4-3 and TRBJ2-1; D might be TRBD2 (6 bases). The V end lost 4 bases, the J end lost 5 bases, and 15 bases lay between the germline ends. This CDR3 is 15 amino acids long. Germline V CDR1 and CDR2: LGHNA, YSLEER. The CDR3 nucleotides are TGCGCCAGCAGCCTAGGGACTGCCCCCGACAATGAGCAGTTCTTC. Residues: CASSLGTAPDNEQFF.

This chain links TRBV18 with TRBJ2-1; 8 bases fit TRBD2. This CDR3 is 14 amino acids long. After removal of 5 bases from V and 8 bases from J, the junction contained 8 bases not matched to a gene. Germline CDR1 is KGHSH and CDR2 is LQKENI. The CDR3 is CASSARTGGDEQFF. The CDR3 region has the DNA TGTGCCAGCTCAGCGAGGACGGGAGGGGATGAGCAGTTCTTC.

The V gene is TRBV7-2, the J gene TRBJ1-2, with D possibly matching TRBD1 (5 bases). This CDR3 is built from 16 residues. V lost 0 bases and J lost 4, with 15 bases in between. The germline V gene encodes CDR1 SGHTA and CDR2 FQGNSA. This CDR3 is CASSLAGLQGTYGYTF. The CDR3 bases are TGTGCCAGCAGCTTAGCCGGTCTTCAGGGTACCTATGGCTACACCTTC. The entire variable domain, with the rest obtained from reference TRBV7-2 and TRBJ1-2, is as follows: GAGVSQSPSNKVTEKGKDVELRCDPISGHTALYWYRQSLGQGLEFLIYFQGNSAPDKSGLPSDRFSAERTGGSVSTLTIQRTQQEDSAVYLCASSLAGLQGTYGYTFGSGTRLTVV.

The chain links TRBV6-1 to TRBJ2-1; D possibly corresponds to TRBD1 (5 bases). The CDR3 runs to 14 residues. CDR1 is MNHNS and CDR2 is SASEGT in the germline V gene. V lost 6 bases and J 0 bases, leaving 9 bases between the germline ends. The CDR3 sequence is CASRQDPSYNEQFF. CDR3 coding DNA: TGTGCCAGCAGACAGGATCCCTCCTACAATGAGCAGTTCTTC.

The V gene is TRBV4-3, the J gene TRBJ1-2; D gene uncertain. Germline loops: CDR1 LGHNA, CDR2 YSLEER. V was shortened by 1 base and J by 1 base, with 7 bases between the two germline ends. The CDR3 runs to 14 residues. CDR3 coding DNA: TGCGCCAGCAGCCAAGGTGGGAGTAACTATGGCTACACCTTC. Translating it yields CASSQGGSNYGYTF.

The chain has TRBV6-6 and TRBJ2-3; no reliable D call. Trimming pared 6 bases from V and 4 bases from J, leaving 14 bases between. CDR1 is MNHNY and CDR2 is SVGAGI in the germline V gene (reference sequence). The CDR3 is 14 residues long. CDR3 coding DNA: TGTGCCAGCAGCCCCGATCTGTCAGCAGATACGCAGTATTTT. This translates into CASSPDLSADTQYF.

The CDR3 DNA is TGCGCCAGCAGCTGGAGCGGGGCCGAGAACACTGAAGCTTTCTTT. The encoded protein is CASSWSGAENTEAFF. This chain uses TRBV5-1 with TRBJ1-1; D perhaps matches TRBD1 (5 bases). The V end lost 3 bases, the J end lost 1 base, and 13 bases lay between the germline ends. Germline lookup yields CDR1 SGHRS and CDR2 YFSETQ. The CDR3 sequence is 15 residues long.

This CDR3 reads CASSLDPGTRVEEQYF. CDR3 DNA sequence: TGCGCCAGCAGCTTGGACCCCGGGACTAGGGTCGAGGAGCAGTACTTC. This sequence joins TRBV5-1 and TRBJ2-7; 8 nucleotides align to TRBD2. The trim removed 0 bases at V and 7 bases at J, leaving 12 bases unmatched. The germline V gene encodes CDR1 SGHRS and CDR2 YFSETQ. This CDR3 comprises 16 residues.

The rearrangement joins TRBV7-6 to TRBJ2-5; D is perhaps TRBD1 (5 bases). There are 11 residues in the CDR3. CDR1 is SGHVS and CDR2 is FNYEAQ in the germline V gene. V lost 5 bases and J lost 5, with 6 bases in between. This chain's CDR3 is CASSPGETQYF. The CDR3 nucleotides are TGTGCCAGCAGCCCAGGGGAGACCCAGTACTTC. The full variable domain, completed using reference TRBV7-6 and TRBJ2-5, is GAGVSQSPRYKVTKRGQDVALRCDPISGHVSLYWYRQALGQGPEFLTYFNYEAQQDKSGLPNDRFSAERPEGSISTLTIQRTEQRDSAMYRCASSPGETQYFGPGTRLLVL.

The chain couples TRBV6-5 to TRBJ2-7; D is unclear. With 0 bases removed from V and 2 bases from J, the gap between germline ends came to 8 bases. Germline V gives CDR1 MNHEY, CDR2 SVGAGI. The length of the CDR3 is 14 residues. CDR3 loop: CASSYSVSAYEQYF. In DNA form, the CDR3 reads TGTGCCAGCAGTTACTCGGTCAGTGCCTACGAGCAGTACTTC.

For the CDR3, the DNA is TGTGCCAGTAGTACCCCACCGAGGGCCGATACGCAGTATTTT. It is translated as CASSTPPRADTQYF. The chain is built from TRBV19 and TRBJ2-3, with D perhaps TRBD2 (5 bases). Germline assignment: CDR1 LNHDA and CDR2 SQIVND (reference sequence). The V end was cut by 4 bases, the J end by 6 bases, with 14 bases between. The CDR3 loop spans 14 amino acids.